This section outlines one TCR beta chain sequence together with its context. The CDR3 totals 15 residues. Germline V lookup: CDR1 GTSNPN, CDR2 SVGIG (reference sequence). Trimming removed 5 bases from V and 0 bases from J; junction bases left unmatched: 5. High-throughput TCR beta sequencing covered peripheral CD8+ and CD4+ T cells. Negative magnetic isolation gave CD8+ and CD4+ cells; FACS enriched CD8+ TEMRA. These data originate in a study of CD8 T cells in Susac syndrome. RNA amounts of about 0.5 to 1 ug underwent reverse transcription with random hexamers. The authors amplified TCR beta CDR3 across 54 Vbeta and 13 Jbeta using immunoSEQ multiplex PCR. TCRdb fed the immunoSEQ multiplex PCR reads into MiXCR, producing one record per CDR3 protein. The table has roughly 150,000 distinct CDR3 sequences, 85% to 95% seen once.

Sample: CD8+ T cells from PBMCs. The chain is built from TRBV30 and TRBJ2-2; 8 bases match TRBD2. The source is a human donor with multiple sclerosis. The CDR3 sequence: CAWFGGGPNTGELFF. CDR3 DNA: TGTGCCTGGTTCGGGGGGGGCCCGAACACCGGGGAGCTGTTTTTT.